Listed below are T cell receptor beta chains from one sample, sequenced in a study of beta chain features in type 1 diabetes. The method was immunoSEQ multiplex PCR; TCRdb's version includes in-frame clones alone and lacks a portion of them. The profile shows about 27,000 clones, 50% to 65% of them singletons. The sample taken for sequencing was Tregs from blood. These receptors all stem from a woman in her late teens or twenties with type 1 diabetes. Each CDR3 is given with its conserved first and last residue. Fields, in order: V gene, CDR3 length, clone size, D gene, J gene, CDR3 DNA, CDR3 protein. D genes are given only for firm matches. Clone size is given for some rows only: seen once, a few or many times, or a class if the clone is expanded.

TRBV28	17	few	TRBD2	TRBJ2-7	TGTGCCAGCAGTTCCTCCTTTATAACTAGCGGGAGAGACGAGCAGTACTTC	CASSSSFITSGRDEQYF
TRBV30	13	few	TRBD1	TRBJ1-2	TGTGCCTGGAGCCTGACAGGGCGGGACGGCTACACCTTC	CAWSLTGRDGYTF
TRBV11-2	15	-	TRBD1	TRBJ1-5	TGTGCCAGCAGCTTTGGACAGGGCCATTATCAGCCCCAGCATTTT	CASSFGQGHYQPQHF
TRBV5-4	16	-	TRBD1	TRBJ1-1	TGTGCCAGCAGCTCAGACTTCGGACAGGGGGCTAGTGAAGCTTTCTTT	CASSSDFGQGASEAFF
TRBV7-3	13	-	-	TRBJ2-7	TGTGCCAGCAGCTACGACGGGACCTACGAGCAGTACTTC	CASSYDGTYEQYF
TRBV29-1	13	-	-	TRBJ2-7	TGCAGCGTTCTACAGGGCCTTTCCTACGAGCAGTACTTC	CSVLQGLSYEQYF
TRBV10-3	14	-	-	TRBJ2-3	TGTGCCATCAGTGGGCAGAGGGCGGGAGATACGCAGTATTTT	CAISGQRAGDTQYF
TRBV4-3	16	-	-	TRBJ2-1	TGCGCCAGCAGCCTCCTCCCGGGGCGGGATGGTAATGAGCAGTTCTTC	CASSLLPGRDGNEQFF
TRBV28	16	few	TRBD2	TRBJ2-4	TGTGCCAGCAGTTTATGGACTAGCGGAGCCAAAAACATTCAGTACTTC	CASSLWTSGAKNIQYF
TRBV5-1	14	-	-	TRBJ2-7	TGCGCCAGCAAGGCGGGTGCCAGCTCCTACGAGCAGTACTTC	CASKAGASSYEQYF
TRBV10-3	14	-	TRBD1	TRBJ2-5	TGTGCCACCTTCGACACAGGGGCCCAAGAGACCCAGTACTTC	CATFDTGAQETQYF
TRBV19	15	-	-	TRBJ2-6	TGTGCCAGTAGTCTGGGCGCCTCTGGGGCCAACGTCCTGACTTTC	CASSLGASGANVLTF
TRBV7-9	18	-	-	TRBJ2-3	TGTGCCAGCAGCTTGGGAGGCAAAGGACAGGCGGAGGCAGATACGCAGTATTTT	CASSLGGKGQAEADTQYF
TRBV10-2	11	-	-	TRBJ2-2	TGCGCCAGCAGTGGGCCCGGGGAGCTGTTTTTT	CASSGPGELFF
TRBV30	14	-	TRBD1	TRBJ1-1	TGTGCCTGGAGTTCGGCAGGGGGCGGCACTGAAGCTTTCTTT	CAWSSAGGGTEAFF
TRBV5-8	16	few	TRBD2	TRBJ2-6	TGTGCCAGCGGTGCGGGAGTAAATGCTGGGGCCAACGTCCTGACTTTC	CASGAGVNAGANVLTF
TRBV18	14	-	-	TRBJ2-3	TGTGCCAGCTCACCGCAGGGAAGCACAGATACGCAGTATTTT	CASSPQGSTDTQYF
TRBV5-1	12	once	-	TRBJ2-1	TGCGCCAGCAGCTTGGACAGGGATGAGCAGTTCTTC	CASSLDRDEQFF
TRBV10-2	16	-	TRBD2	TRBJ2-7	TGCGCCAGCAGTAGGGAAGGCGGGAGGGCCTTGAGGGAGCAGTACTTC	CASSREGGRALREQYF
TRBV4-3	17	-	TRBD2	TRBJ2-1	TGCGCCAGCAGCCAAGACCCTAGCGGGAGGGCCAGGAATGAGCAGTTCTTC	CASSQDPSGRARNEQFF
TRBV7-9	13	-	TRBD1	TRBJ2-1	TGTGCCAGTGGGGGGACAGGGGGTCTTGAGCAGTTCTTC	CASGGTGGLEQFF
TRBV5-1	16	-	-	TRBJ2-3	TGCGCCAGCAGCTTGGTAAGCGGAGGGTCCACAGATACGCAGTATTTT	CASSLVSGGSTDTQYF
TRBV30	12	-	-	TRBJ1-2	TGTGCCTGGGATTCGACAGGTTCTGGCTACACCTTC	CAWDSTGSGYTF
TRBV2	13	-	-	TRBJ2-7	TGTGCCAGCCTAGTGGCCCTCTCGGATGAGCAGTACTTC	CASLVALSDEQYF
TRBV5-4	15	few	TRBD2	TRBJ2-1	TGTGCCAGCAGCTTATTAGCGGGAGGCTACAATGAGCAGTTCTTC	CASSLLAGGYNEQFF
TRBV7-9	17	-	-	TRBJ2-6	TGTGCCAGCAGCTTACTGTCAGGCAACTCTGGGGCCAACGTCCTGACTTTC	CASSLLSGNSGANVLTF
TRBV7-9	17	-	TRBD2	TRBJ2-3	TGTGCCAGCAGCCCCCGTGTTCTAGCGGGAGTGGTAGATACGCAGTATTTT	CASSPRVLAGVVDTQYF
TRBV7-3	17	-	-	TRBJ1-1	TGTGCCAGCAGCTTAATGAAGGCGGTGGAGGTGAACACTGAAGCTTTCTTT	CASSLMKAVEVNTEAFF
TRBV7-2	17	-	TRBD1	TRBJ2-2	TGTGCCAGCAGCTCGCACAGGGGGCGCCGTCAAACCGGGGAGCTGTTTTTT	CASSSHRGRRQTGELFF
TRBV4-2	16	-	TRBD2	TRBJ2-3	TGTGCCAGCAGCCAAGAAGGCGGGAGGGCCTCAGATACGCAGTATTTT	CASSQEGGRASDTQYF
TRBV10-3	13	few	-	TRBJ2-1	TGTGCCATCAGTGAGTCGATGGAGAATGAGCAGTTCTTC	CAISESMENEQFF
TRBV28	14	-	TRBD1	TRBJ1-2	TGTGCCAGCAGGTTTCCCGGACAGGGGAAGGGCTACACCTTC	CASRFPGQGKGYTF
TRBV19	16	-	TRBD1	TRBJ1-5	TGTGCCAGTAGTATGGGGGACAGGGGGCCGATTCAGCCCCAGCATTTT	CASSMGDRGPIQPQHF
TRBV2	14	-	TRBD1	TRBJ1-2	TGTGCCAGCAGTGCCGAGGACAGGGACTATGGCTACACCTTC	CASSAEDRDYGYTF
TRBV2	14	-	TRBD1	TRBJ1-1	TGTGCCAGCAGTGCGATGACAGGGGGCACTGAAGCTTTCTTT	CASSAMTGGTEAFF
TRBV7-3	15	-	TRBD2	TRBJ2-2	TGTGCCAGCAGCTTCGGGACTAGCAGTACCGGGGAGCTGTTTTTT	CASSFGTSSTGELFF